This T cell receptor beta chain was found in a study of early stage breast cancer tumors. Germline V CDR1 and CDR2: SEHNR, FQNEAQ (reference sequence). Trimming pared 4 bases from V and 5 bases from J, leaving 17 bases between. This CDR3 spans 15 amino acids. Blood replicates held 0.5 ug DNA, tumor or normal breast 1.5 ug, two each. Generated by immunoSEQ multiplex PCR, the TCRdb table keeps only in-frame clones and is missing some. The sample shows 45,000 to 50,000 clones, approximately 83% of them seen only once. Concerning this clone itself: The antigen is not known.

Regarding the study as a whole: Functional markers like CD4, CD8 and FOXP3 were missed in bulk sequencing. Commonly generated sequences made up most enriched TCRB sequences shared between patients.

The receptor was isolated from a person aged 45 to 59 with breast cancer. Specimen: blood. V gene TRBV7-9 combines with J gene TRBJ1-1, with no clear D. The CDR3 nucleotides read TGTGCCAGCAGCTGGTTAGGACCCGATGGGACTGAAGCTTTCTTT. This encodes CASSWLGPDGTEAFF.